This TCR beta chain was retrieved from a study of cytomegalovirus exposure and HLA in healthy donors. Study in general: Among the approximately 410 genotyped donors, 65% to 90% were placed in the Caucasian-associated ancestry cluster.

Regarding this clone: As yet, its antigen is unknown.

V lost 7 bases and J lost 8, with 17 bases in between. This CDR3 spans 13 amino acids. Germline values: CDR1 LNHDA, CDR2 SQIVND (reference sequence). The PCR ran on 60 Vbeta and 13 Jbeta primers. Profiled with immunoSEQ multiplex PCR; TCRdb holds only in-frame clones, not every one. Recorded for this sample: 45,000 to 65,000 clones. Study-wide findings and caveats: The study put some 150 TCR beta chains on its list as cytomegalovirus-associated. A prior analysis recorded that most TCR beta V segments were productive about 87% or about 30% of the time. The study dropped some indistinguishable V segments, TRBV6-2 and TRBV6-3 among them.

The sample consisted of PBMCs. The chain carries TRBV19 and TRBJ1-2, with D maybe TRBD1 (5 bases). The sequence came from a man younger than 35 in good health and CMV-seropositive. CDR3 loop: CASMTRDRGGYTF. CDR3 sequence (DNA): TGTGCCAGTATGACGAGGGACCGGGGGGGCTACACCTTC.